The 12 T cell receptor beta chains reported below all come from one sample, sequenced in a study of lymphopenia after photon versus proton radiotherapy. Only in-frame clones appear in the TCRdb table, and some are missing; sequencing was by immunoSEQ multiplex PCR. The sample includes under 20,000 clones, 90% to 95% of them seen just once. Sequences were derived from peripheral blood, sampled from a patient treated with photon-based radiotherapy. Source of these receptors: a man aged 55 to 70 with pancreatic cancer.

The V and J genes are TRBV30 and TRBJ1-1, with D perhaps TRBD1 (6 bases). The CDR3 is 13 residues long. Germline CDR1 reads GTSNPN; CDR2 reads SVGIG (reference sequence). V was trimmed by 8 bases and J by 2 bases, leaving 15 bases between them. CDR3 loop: CATYRAVNTEAFF. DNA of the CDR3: TGTGCCACCTACAGGGCGGTAAACACTGAAGCTTTCTTT.

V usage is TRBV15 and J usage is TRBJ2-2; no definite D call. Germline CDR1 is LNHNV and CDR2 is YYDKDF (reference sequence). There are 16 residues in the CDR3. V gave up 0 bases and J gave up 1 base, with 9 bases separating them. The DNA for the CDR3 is TGTGCCACCAGCAGAGAGGTTGGGGAGAACACCGGGGAGCTGTTTTTT. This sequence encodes CATSREVGENTGELFF.

CDR3 nucleotide sequence: TGCGCCAGCAGCTTGGATCGGAATTCACCCCTCCACTTT. Translating gives CASSLDRNSPLHF. J is TRBJ1-6 and V is TRBV5-1; D not certain. Germline CDR1 reads SGHRS; CDR2 reads YFSETQ. The CDR3 contains 13 residues. Trimming removed 0 bases from V and 7 bases from J, with 5 bases in between. Filled out from reference TRBV5-1 and TRBJ1-6, the complete variable domain reads KAGVTQTPRYLIKTRGQQVTLSCSPISGHRSVSWYQQTPGQGLQFLFEYFSETQRNKGNFPGRFSGRQFSNSRSEMNVSTLELGDSALYLCASSLDRNSPLHFGNGTRLTVT.

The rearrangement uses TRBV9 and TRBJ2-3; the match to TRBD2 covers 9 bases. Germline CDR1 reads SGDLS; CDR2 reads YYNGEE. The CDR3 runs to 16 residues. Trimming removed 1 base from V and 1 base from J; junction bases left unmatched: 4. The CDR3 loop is CASSVFLAGGTDTQYF. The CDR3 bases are TGTGCCAGCAGCGTATTCTTAGCGGGGGGCACAGATACGCAGTATTTT.

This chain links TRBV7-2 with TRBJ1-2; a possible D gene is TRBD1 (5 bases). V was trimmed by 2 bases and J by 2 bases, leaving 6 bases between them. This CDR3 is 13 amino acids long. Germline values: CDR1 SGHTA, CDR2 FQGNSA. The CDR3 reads CASSLRGNYGYTF. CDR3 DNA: TGTGCCAGCAGCTTACGGGGGAACTATGGCTACACCTTC.

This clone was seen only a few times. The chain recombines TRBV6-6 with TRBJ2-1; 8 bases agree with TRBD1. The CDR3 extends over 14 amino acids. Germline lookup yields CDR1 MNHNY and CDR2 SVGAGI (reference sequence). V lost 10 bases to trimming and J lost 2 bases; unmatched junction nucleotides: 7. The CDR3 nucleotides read TGTGCCACCAATGACAGGGGAACCTACAATGAGCAGTTCTTC. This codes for CATNDRGTYNEQFF.

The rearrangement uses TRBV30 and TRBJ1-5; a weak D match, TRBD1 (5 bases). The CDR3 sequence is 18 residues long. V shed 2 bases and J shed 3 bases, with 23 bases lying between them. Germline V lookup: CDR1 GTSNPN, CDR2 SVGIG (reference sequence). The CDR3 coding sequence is TGTGCCTGGAGTACATCTTCTACCGGGACGAAAGCCAATCAGCCCCAGCATTTT. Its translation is CAWSTSSTGTKANQPQHF. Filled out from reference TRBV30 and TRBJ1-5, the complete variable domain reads SQTIHQWPATLVQPVGSPLSLECTVEGTSNPNLYWYRQAAGRGLQLLFYSVGIGQISSEVPQNLSASRPQDRQFILSSKKLLLSDSGFYLCAWSTSSTGTKANQPQHFGDGTRLSIL.

CDR3 DNA: TGTGCCAGCAGCCGGCGACGGCTGAACACTGAAGCTTTCTTT. Amino acids: CASSRRRLNTEAFF. The rearrangement joins TRBV6-5 to TRBJ1-1; D is unclear. V was cut by 6 bases and J by 0 bases, with 11 bases left in between. Germline V gives CDR1 MNHEY, CDR2 SVGAGI. This CDR3 region has 14 residues.

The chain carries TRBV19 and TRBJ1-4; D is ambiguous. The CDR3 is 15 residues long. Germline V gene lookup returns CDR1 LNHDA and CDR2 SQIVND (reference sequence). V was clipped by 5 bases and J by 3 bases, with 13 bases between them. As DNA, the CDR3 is TGTGCCAGTAGTCAGCCGGGAGGACCTAATGAAAAACTGTTTTTT. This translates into CASSQPGGPNEKLFF.

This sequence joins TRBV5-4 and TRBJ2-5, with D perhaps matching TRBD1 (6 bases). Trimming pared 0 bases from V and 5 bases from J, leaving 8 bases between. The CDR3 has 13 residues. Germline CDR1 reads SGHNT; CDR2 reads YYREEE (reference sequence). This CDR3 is CASSLGGGETQYF. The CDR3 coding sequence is TGTGCCAGCAGCTTGGGAGGGGGTGAGACCCAGTACTTC. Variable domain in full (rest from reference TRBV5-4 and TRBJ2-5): ETGVTQSPTHLIKTRGQQVTLRCSSQSGHNTVSWYQQALGQGPQFIFQYYREEENGRGNFPPRFSGLQFPNYSSELNVNALELDDSALYLCASSLGGGETQYFGPGTRLLVL.

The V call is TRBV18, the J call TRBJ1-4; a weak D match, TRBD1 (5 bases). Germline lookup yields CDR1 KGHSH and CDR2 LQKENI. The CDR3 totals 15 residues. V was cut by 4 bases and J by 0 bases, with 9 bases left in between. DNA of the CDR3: TGTGCCAGCTCACTCCTCAGGGCAACTAATGAAAAACTGTTTTTT. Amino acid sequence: CASSLLRATNEKLFF.

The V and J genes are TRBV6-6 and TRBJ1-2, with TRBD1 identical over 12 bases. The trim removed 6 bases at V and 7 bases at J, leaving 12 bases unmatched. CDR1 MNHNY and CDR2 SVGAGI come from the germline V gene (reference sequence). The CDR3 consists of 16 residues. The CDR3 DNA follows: TGTGCCAGCAGCTTACTTCCGGGACAGGGGGCGCTTGGCTACACCTTC. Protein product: CASSLLPGQGALGYTF.